The 27 T cell receptor beta chains below come from one sample, sequenced in a study of T cells in Graves' hyperthyroidism and ophthalmopathy. RNA transcripts gave rise to amplified TCR beta CDR3 regions. The study used the HTBI primer set for a first-round RT-PCR of the TCR CDR3. TCRdb passed the multiplex PCR reads through MiXCR, listing each CDR3 protein once. The sample includes 500,000 to 650,000 distinct CDR3 sequences, about 14% of them seen just once. Material: blood. Receptor source: a woman between 50 and 59 years old with Graves' ophthalmopathy.

This clonotype has only a few counts. The V gene is TRBV5-1, the J gene TRBJ1-2, with D perhaps matching TRBD1 (5 bases). V shed 4 bases and J shed 6 bases, with 10 bases lying between them. This CDR3 region has 12 residues. In germline, CDR1 is SGHRS, CDR2 YFSETQ. The CDR3 DNA reads TGCGCCAGCAGCCCTTTGACAGATGGCTACACCTTC. Translating it yields CASSPLTDGYTF.

The CDR3 is CASSRRGGFRDTEAFF. CDR3 sequence (DNA): TGTGCCAGCAGCCGGCGTGGGGGATTCCGGGACACTGAAGCTTTCTTT. The rearrangement joins TRBV5-6 to TRBJ1-1; possibly TRBD1 for D (5 bases). CDR3 length: 16 amino acids. Germline lookup yields CDR1 SGHDT and CDR2 YYEEEE. Trimming shortened V by 4 bases and J by 3 bases, and 19 bases separated the two germline ends.

This chain joins TRBV10-3 and TRBJ2-7; no firm D call. With 2 bases removed from V and 3 bases from J, the gap between germline ends came to 2 bases. The CDR3 spans 11 residues. Germline assignment: CDR1 ENHRY and CDR2 SYGVKD. CDR3 sequence reads: CAISEGYEQYF. CDR3 DNA: TGTGCCATCAGTGAGGGCTACGAGCAGTACTTC.

This clonotype was seen repeatedly, ten times or more. The rearrangement uses TRBV11-1 and TRBJ2-5, with 11 bases matching TRBD2. The CDR3 sequence is 15 residues long. Germline V gene lookup returns CDR1 SGHAT and CDR2 FQDESV (reference sequence). Losses at the gene ends were 4 bases for V and 1 base for J; bases not matched to a gene: 2. The CDR3 region has the DNA TGTGCCAGCAGCTCAGGGACTAGCGGCCAAGAGACCCAGTACTTC. Residues: CASSSGTSGQETQYF.

This clonotype was seen repeatedly, ten times or more. The V and J genes are TRBV5-6 and TRBJ2-3; the match to TRBD1 covers 8 bases. Germline trimming cut 0 bases from V and 4 bases from J; bases unmatched to any gene: 13. Germline CDR1 SGHDT, CDR2 YYEEEE. The CDR3 sequence is 18 residues long. The CDR3 coding sequence is TGTGCCAGCAGCTTGGCCCCTCCGGACAGGGCCGGTGCAGATACGCAGTATTTT. Translation: CASSLAPPDRAGADTQYF.

This clonotype was detected only a few times. Germline and junction disagree at one end, which may indicate a read error. The rearrangement links TRBV12-3 or TRBV12-4 to TRBJ1-2; 9 bases are shared with TRBD1. This CDR3 has 14 amino acids. CDR3: CASRNGTGWYGYTF. The CDR3 coding sequence is TGTGCCAGCAGAAATGGGACAGGGTGGTATGGCTACACTTTC.

The chain links TRBV27 to TRBJ2-1, with D unclear. CDR1 and CDR2 (germline): MNHEY, SMNVEV (reference sequence). The V and J ends lost 7 bases and 7 bases respectively, with 5 bases between them. The length of the CDR3 is 10 residues. The CDR3 reads CASIGNEQFF. In DNA form, the CDR3 reads TGTGCCAGCATTGGGAATGAGCAGTTCTTC.

This clonotype was counted ten times or more. The CDR3: CSAAGTVPSYEQYF. The CDR3 DNA is TGCAGTGCTGCCGGGACAGTTCCCTCCTACGAGCAGTACTTC. This chain uses TRBV20-1 with TRBJ2-7; 7 bases are shared with TRBD1. Trimming removed 5 bases from V and 0 bases from J; junction bases left unmatched: 7. The CDR3 length is 14 residues. Germline V gives CDR1 DFQATT, CDR2 SNEGSKA (reference sequence).

In its sample, this clonotype was seen many times. The gene calls are TRBV11-2 and TRBJ2-2, with TRBD2 identical over 14 bases. V lost 5 bases and J lost 4; bases outside the gene matches: 3. The CDR3 loop spans 16 amino acids. CDR1 and CDR2 (germline): SGHAT, FQNNGV. The CDR3, as DNA: TGTGCCAGCAGCCGACTAGCGGGAGGGCTCACCGGGGAGCTGTTTTTT. Translation: CASSRLAGGLTGELFF.

This clonotype was detected ten times or more. The chain combines TRBV28 with TRBJ2-3; D not certain. Trimming took 2 bases from V and 4 from J, leaving 10 bases between them. The CDR3 runs to 14 residues. The germline V gene has CDR1 MDHEN and CDR2 SYDVKM. The CDR3 coding sequence is TGTGCCAGCAGTTTAATAGTCATGGCAGATACGCAGTATTTT. This encodes CASSLIVMADTQYF.

V is TRBV27 and J is TRBJ2-5; the D is unclear. The CDR3 is 13 amino acids. The germline gives CDR1 MNHEY, CDR2 SMNVEV (reference sequence). Trimming left V 6 bases short and J 2 bases short, with 10 bases between. Here the CDR3 reads CASSRKVQETQYF. In DNA, the CDR3 is TGTGCCAGCAGCCGTAAGGTTCAAGAGACCCAGTACTTC.

The chain links TRBV4-1 to TRBJ1-5, with 10 bases lining up with TRBD1. This CDR3 has 17 amino acids. The germline V gene encodes CDR1 MGHRA and CDR2 YSYEKL. V lost 4 bases, J lost 7 bases, and 13 bases stayed unmatched. CDR3 nucleotide sequence: TGCGCCAGCAGCCGCCAAAGGGGGACAGGGGCGAACCAGCCCCAGCATTTT. It codes for CASSRQRGTGANQPQHF.

This clonotype was observed at least ten times. The CDR3 region is CSAIKLADIYEQYF. The CDR3 DNA is TGCAGTGCTATCAAACTAGCGGATATCTACGAGCAGTACTTC. The gene calls are TRBV20-1 and TRBJ2-7; 8 positions agree with TRBD2. The CDR3 sequence is 14 residues long. Germline CDR1 and CDR2: DFQATT and SNEGSKA (reference sequence). V lost 4 bases, J lost 3 bases, and 8 bases stayed unmatched.

This clonotype has ten or more counts. The chain has TRBV6-1 and TRBJ2-1; 8 nucleotides align to TRBD2. Germline V gene lookup returns CDR1 MNHNS and CDR2 SASEGT. CDR3 length: 16 amino acids. V shed 5 bases, J shed 6 bases, and the junction held 12 bases outside the gene matches. CDR3 bases: TGTGCCAGCAGTTACGGGCTTCGGCTAGCGGGCAATGAGCAGTTCTTC. It yields the protein CASSYGLRLAGNEQFF.

This clonotype was seen more than once but under ten times. This CDR3 reads CASSLEGTSGSLRFF. DNA for the CDR3: TGCGCCAGCAGCTTGGAAGGGACTAGCGGGAGCTTGCGGTTCTTC. This chain joins TRBV5-1 and TRBJ2-1; the match to TRBD2 covers 14 bases. After removal of 0 bases from V and 15 bases from J, the junction contained 8 bases not matched to a gene. The CDR3 has 15 amino acids. Germline V CDR1 and CDR2: SGHRS, YFSETQ.

This clonotype was seen at least ten times. DNA of the CDR3: TGTGCCAGCAGTCTTTCTCTCCGGGACCGGAGGAGAAATGAGCAGTTCTTC. Its translation: CASSLSLRDRRRNEQFF. This chain connects TRBV28 to TRBJ2-1; either TRBD1 or TRBD2 may fit D (5 bases each). The CDR3 length is 17 residues. CDR1 is MDHEN, CDR2 SYDVKM, per germline. The V gene lost 5 bases and the J gene lost 7 bases, with 24 bases spanning the gap.

The table lists this clonotype with many counts. J is TRBJ2-2 and V is TRBV11-2, with 10 bases aligning to TRBD2. Unmatched junction bases numbered 5, after V lost 8 bases and J lost 5 bases. The CDR3 loop spans 14 amino acids. Germline lookup yields CDR1 SGHAT and CDR2 FQNNGV. In nucleotides, the CDR3 is TGTGCCAGCGCGCTAGCGGGAGTAACCGGGGAGCTGTTTTTT. Amino acid sequence: CASALAGVTGELFF.

There are many counts of this clonotype. The V call is TRBV4-1, the J call TRBJ1-5; TRBD1 matches 8 bases. The V gene's germline CDR1 is MGHRA and CDR2 YSYEKL. The length of the CDR3 is 16 residues. V dropped 0 bases and J dropped 2; count of bases not matched to a gene: 3. For the CDR3, the DNA is TGCGCCAGCAGCCAAGACAGGGGGCAGGGCAATCAGCCCCAGCATTTT. Protein: CASSQDRGQGNQPQHF.

In this sample, this clonotype turned up many times. This rearrangement joins TRBV7-2 to TRBJ2-7; the match to TRBD2 covers 7 bases. This CDR3 contains 17 residues. Trimming cost V 4 bases and J 0 bases; bases outside gene matches: 12. The germline V gene has CDR1 SGHTA and CDR2 FQGNSA. DNA for the CDR3: TGTGCCAGCAGCTCGGGGGAAAGGGGCGGGAGCTCCTACGAGCAGTACTTC. It encodes CASSSGERGGSSYEQYF.

This clonotype was counted many times. The rearrangement joins TRBV14 to TRBJ1-6; D not certain. This CDR3 has 15 amino acids. V was pared by 0 bases and J by 9 bases, with 12 bases between. Germline V gene lookup returns CDR1 SGHDN and CDR2 FVKESK. The CDR3 nucleotides are TGTGCCAGCAGCCAAGAGAGGATGCCTGGTTCACCCCTCCACTTT. This sequence encodes CASSQERMPGSPLHF.

This clonotype has a handful of counts. This chain uses TRBV7-2 with TRBJ2-4; D might be TRBD1 (6 bases). CDR1 is SGHTA, CDR2 FQGNSA, per germline. Trimming took 6 bases from V and 5 from J, leaving 11 bases between them. CDR3 length: 13 amino acids. The DNA of the CDR3 is TGTGCCAGCAGACGGGACACCGAAAACATTCAGTACTTC. Encoded protein: CASRRDTENIQYF. Looking up the rest from reference TRBV7-2 and TRBJ2-4 gives the full variable domain: GAGVSQSPSNKVTEKGKDVELRCDPISGHTALYWYRQSLGQGLEFLIYFQGNSAPDKSGLPSDRFSAERTGGSVSTLTIQRTQQEDSAVYLCASRRDTENIQYFGAGTRLSVL.

In regard to this clonotype: This may arise from a read error, as a much more abundant clone is one base away. The V gene is TRBV19, the J gene TRBJ2-5; 11 positions match TRBD2. Germline V lookup: CDR1 LNHDA, CDR2 SQIVND (reference sequence). The CDR3 extends over 16 amino acids. Trimming cost V 4 bases and J 7 bases; bases outside gene matches: 11. CDR3 DNA sequence: TGTGCCAGTAGTAAAGTAGCGGGAGGGCCGACGGGGACCCAGTACTTC. Protein sequence: CASSKVAGGPTGTQYF.

Turning to this clonotype: This may stem from a read error, because a much larger clone lies one nucleotide away. The CDR3 does not end in the conserved phenylalanine or tryptophan, so this is likely a read error. The chain carries TRBV20-1 and TRBJ2-2; D remains ambiguous. CDR1 is DFQATT and CDR2 is SNEGSKA in the germline V gene (reference sequence). V was pared by 3 bases and J by 1 base, with 6 bases between. This CDR3 is 13 amino acids long. The CDR3, as DNA: TGCAGTGCTAGCGTCCAGAACACCGGGGAGCTGTTTCTT. This codes for CSASVQNTGELFL.

This clonotype was detected ten times or more. The chain has TRBV7-9 and TRBJ2-5; 14 positions match TRBD2. Germline loops: CDR1 SEHNR, CDR2 FQNEAQ (reference sequence). Trimming removed 4 bases from V and 4 bases from J; junction bases left unmatched: 2. The CDR3 has 15 residues. CDR3 protein: CASSSGLAGAETQYF. Written as DNA, the CDR3 is TGTGCCAGCAGCTCGGGACTAGCGGGAGCAGAGACCCAGTACTTC.

This clonotype was recorded at least ten times. The chain employs TRBV24-1 and TRBJ2-7, with 9 bases matching TRBD1. This CDR3 spans 15 amino acids. Germline CDR1 KGHDR, CDR2 SFDVKD. With 4 bases clipped from V and 4 bases from J, the junction kept 7 bases outside the gene matches. In DNA form, the CDR3 reads TGTGCCACCAGTGACCCCCGGGACAGGGTTTACGAGCAGTACTTC. Its translation: CATSDPRDRVYEQYF.

The chain is built from TRBV6-2 or TRBV6-3 and TRBJ2-7, with 8 bases fitting TRBD2. The CDR3 covers 14 residues. Germline V gene data show CDR1 as MNHEY and CDR2 as SVGEGT. Trimming at V came to 7 bases and at J to 6 bases, leaving 11 bases not matched to a gene. CDR3: CASTALGLAGEQYF. As DNA, the CDR3 is TGTGCCAGCACCGCTCTAGGACTAGCTGGCGAGCAGTACTTC.

The chain links TRBV5-4 to TRBJ2-7; D is undetermined. This CDR3 has 14 amino acids. CDR1 SGHNT and CDR2 YYREEE come from the germline V gene (reference sequence). Trimming pared 2 bases from V and 2 bases from J, leaving 11 bases between. The CDR3, as DNA: TGTGCCAGCAGCTTTCGTCACAGACCCTACGAGCAGTACTTC. Translation: CASSFRHRPYEQYF.